The 20 T cell receptor beta chains below come from one sample, sequenced in a study of T-cell memory formation after mild COVID-19. TCRdb ran MiXCR on the 5' RACE reads and lists one entry per CDR3 protein. In the table there are approximately 40,000 distinct CDR3 sequences, roughly 11% of which are singletons. The sequenced sample consisted of PBMCs or a T cell subset sorted from them (not recorded which). These receptors were obtained from a man between 18 and 35 years old who had mild COVID-19 (a few samples of this study predate the infection). Cell type and time point are not known.

V gene TRBV20-1 combines with J gene TRBJ2-5; TRBD1 matches 8 bases. The ends lost 1 base at V and 4 bases at J; junction bases unmatched: 2. Germline V gene sequence: CDR1 DFQATT, CDR2 SNEGSKA (reference sequence). This CDR3 is built from 13 residues. The CDR3 reads CSARGQGIETQYF. In DNA, the CDR3 is TGCAGTGCTAGAGGACAGGGGATAGAGACCCAGTACTTC.

This clonotype was found many times. The J gene is TRBJ2-5, the V gene TRBV10-3, with D possibly being TRBD1 or TRBD2 (5 bases each). CDR1 and CDR2 from the germline V gene are ENHRY and SYGVKD. The germline V and J ends were trimmed by 8 bases and 5 bases, with 9 bases remaining between them. The CDR3 has 11 residues. The CDR3 sequence: CAISRGETQYF. CDR3 coding DNA: TGTGCCATCTCTCGGGGCGAGACCCAGTACTTC.

This clonotype has a handful of counts. This rearrangement joins TRBV5-1 to TRBJ1-4; D is undetermined. Germline CDR1 SGHRS, CDR2 YFSETQ. V was shortened by 2 bases and J by 2 bases, with 10 bases between the two germline ends. The CDR3 is made up of 15 amino acids. The CDR3 nucleotides read TGCGCCAGCAGCTTTGAGGGCGCGACTAATGAAAAACTGTTTTTT. Amino acids: CASSFEGATNEKLFF.

In its sample, this clonotype was seen many times. This sequence joins TRBV12-3 or TRBV12-4 and TRBJ1-4, with D possibly TRBD1 on 5 matching bases. Between the trimmed V and J ends, which lost 3 bases and 14 bases, there was a span of 16 bases. This CDR3 region has 13 residues. This chain's CDR3 is CASSLSFLGPLFF. CDR3 coding DNA: TGTGCCAGCAGTTTGTCTTTCTTGGGGCCTCTGTTTTTT.

This clonotype was detected ten times or more. This chain connects TRBV29-1 to TRBJ2-2, with TRBD2 identical over 8 bases. The length of the CDR3 is 15 residues. After removal of 0 bases from V and 5 bases from J, the junction contained 5 bases not matched to a gene. Germline lookup yields CDR1 SQVTM and CDR2 ANQGSEA. The CDR3: CSVEDGRGGTGELFF. Written as DNA, the CDR3 is TGCAGCGTTGAAGACGGACGGGGGGGGACCGGGGAGCTGTTTTTT.

This clonotype was detected ten times or more. J is TRBJ2-2 and V is TRBV11-1; no clear D. Germline V gene lookup returns CDR1 SGHAT and CDR2 FQDESV (reference sequence). Deletions cut 5 bases from V and 8 bases from J, with 15 bases between. CDR3 length equals 14 residues. Here the CDR3 reads CASSPSVVFGELFF. CDR3 DNA: TGTGCCAGCAGCCCCTCGGTGGTCTTTGGGGAGCTGTTTTTT.

The table lists this clonotype with many counts. The chain uses TRBV5-1 and TRBJ1-2, with 7 bases lining up with TRBD1. Losses at the gene ends were 0 bases for V and 5 bases for J; bases not matched to a gene: 1. CDR3 length: 13 residues. Germline V gives CDR1 SGHRS, CDR2 YFSETQ. The CDR3 DNA sequence: TGCGCCAGCAGCTTGGAGACAGGGTATGGCTACACCTTC. As protein: CASSLETGYGYTF.

This clonotype was detected many times. The chain carries TRBV6-5 and TRBJ2-7, with D perhaps matching TRBD1 or TRBD2 (6 bases each). V lost 9 bases, J lost 2 bases, and 8 bases lay in between. This CDR3 comprises 11 residues. Germline CDR1 reads MNHEY; CDR2 reads SVGAGI. The CDR3 protein is CARRDTYEQYV. The CDR3, as DNA: TGTGCCAGGCGGGACACCTACGAGCAGTACGTC.

This clonotype was seen at least ten times. V usage is TRBV6-1 and J usage is TRBJ2-4; D uncertain. V was trimmed by 6 bases and J by 1 base, leaving 13 bases between them. CDR1 and CDR2 (germline): MNHNS, SASEGT. The CDR3 is 15 residues long. In nucleotides, the CDR3 is TGTGCCAGCAGCCCTACCACCCAGGCCAAAAACATTCAGTACTTC. It yields the protein CASSPTTQAKNIQYF.

This clonotype was recorded at least ten times. The rearrangement joins TRBV20-1 to TRBJ2-7; the D is unclear. Trimming pared 5 bases from V and 3 bases from J, leaving 8 bases between. This CDR3 is 11 amino acids long. Germline V gene data show CDR1 as DFQATT and CDR2 as SNEGSKA (reference sequence). For the CDR3, the DNA is TGCAGTGCTGCCAACGACTACGAGCAGTACGTC. This translates into CSAANDYEQYV.

This clonotype has ten or more counts. The rearrangement links TRBV15 to TRBJ2-5; no definite D call. V shed 0 bases and J shed 5 bases, with 4 bases lying between them. Germline V gene sequence: CDR1 LNHNV, CDR2 YYDKDF (reference sequence). This CDR3 has 12 amino acids. CDR3 sequence: CATSRDQETQYF. The DNA for the CDR3 is TGTGCCACCAGCAGAGATCAGGAGACCCAGTACTTC.

This clonotype was counted ten times or more. The V and J genes are TRBV18 and TRBJ1-1, with D unresolved. Germline CDR1 KGHSH, CDR2 LQKENI. This CDR3 is 13 amino acids long. V dropped 6 bases and J dropped 1 base, with 9 bases sitting between them. The CDR3 coding sequence is TGTGCCAGCTCCGCCACAGAGAACACTGAAGCTTTCTTT. It specifies CASSATENTEAFF.

This clonotype appeared many times. The V and J genes are TRBV7-2 and TRBJ2-7; D is ambiguous. Germline CDR1 SGHTA, CDR2 FQGNSA. The CDR3 has 17 amino acids. V lost 0 bases and J 2 bases, leaving 17 bases between the germline ends. The CDR3 bases are TGTGCCAGCAGCTTAGCGCTAAACCCCCGGACCACCTACGAGCAGTACTTC. This sequence encodes CASSLALNPRTTYEQYF.

This clonotype was seen repeatedly, ten times or more. CDR3 residues: CASSFNEETQYF. CDR3 nucleotide sequence: TGTGCCAGCAGCTTCAACGAAGAGACCCAGTACTTC. J is TRBJ2-5 and V is TRBV5-6, with D hard to call. This CDR3 has 12 residues. The V end lost 2 bases, the J end lost 3 bases, and 5 bases lay between the germline ends. Germline values: CDR1 SGHDT, CDR2 YYEEEE.

The chain combines TRBV7-2 with TRBJ2-3, with D hard to call. This CDR3 has 13 amino acids. The germline V gene encodes CDR1 SGHTA and CDR2 FQGNSA. Between the trimmed V and J ends, which lost 6 bases and 7 bases, there was a span of 14 bases. In nucleotides, the CDR3 is TGTGCCAGCAGGGACGACTGGTATCATACGCAGTATTTT. This gives the protein CASRDDWYHTQYF.

This clonotype was detected many times. V and J are TRBV20-1 and TRBJ2-7; the D gene is possibly TRBD2 (6 bases). This CDR3 contains 16 residues. In germline, CDR1 is DFQATT, CDR2 SNEGSKA (reference sequence). Trimming removed 1 base at V and 2 bases at J, with 18 bases between. For the CDR3, the DNA is TGCAGTGCTAGAGGGGGGACTCAGCCGATAACCTACGAGCAGTACTTC. The encoded protein is CSARGGTQPITYEQYF.

This clonotype was seen at least ten times. The chain couples TRBV29-1 to TRBJ2-7; 7 bases are a match to TRBD1. Germline CDR1 is SQVTM and CDR2 is ANQGSEA. The junction had 11 bases not matched to a gene; V was cut back by 1 base and J by 5 bases. This CDR3 is 15 amino acids long. In DNA form, the CDR3 reads TGCAGCGTTGAAGGGGGTAGGGGGCGCGAGGACGAGCAGTACTTC. Encoded protein: CSVEGGRGREDEQYF.

V usage is TRBV6-2 or TRBV6-3 and J usage is TRBJ2-7; 11 bases fit TRBD1. J lost 5 bases, V lost 6 bases, and 6 bases had no gene match. Germline-derived CDR1 and CDR2 are MNHEY and SVGEGT. The CDR3 contains 14 residues. The CDR3, as DNA: TGTGCCAGCAGGGGGACAGGGGGAACGGACGAGCAGTACGTC. It specifies CASRGTGGTDEQYV.

This clonotype was counted at least ten times. The chain employs TRBV9 and TRBJ2-5; maybe TRBD2 (6 bases). CDR3 length: 14 residues. Germline V gene sequence: CDR1 SGDLS, CDR2 YYNGEE. Trimming took off 7 bases at V and 0 bases at J, with 13 bases between the two ends. The CDR3 bases are TGTGCCAGCTCTGGCGGGATGTACCAAGAGACCCAGTACTTC. This encodes CASSGGMYQETQYF.

In its sample, this clonotype was seen many times. The CDR3 nucleotides are TGTGCCAGCAGCTTATTCGTGTCGACTAGCGCTCTCCCGAGCACAGATACGCAGTATTTT. Its translation is CASSLFVSTSALPSTDTQYF. The chain is built from TRBV7-2 and TRBJ2-3, with TRBD2 identical over 8 bases. Germline-derived CDR1 and CDR2 are SGHTA and FQGNSA. Losses at the gene ends were 2 bases for V and 0 bases for J; bases not matched to a gene: 16. This CDR3 comprises 20 residues.